The present T cell receptor beta chain was sequenced within a study of cytomegalovirus exposure and HLA in healthy donors. Study results and limitations: According to a later analysis, donors in an Asian-associated ancestry cluster reportedly had fewer N-insertions than the roughly 720-donor mean. In a later analysis, compared with equally common non-associated chains, HLA-associated beta chains were more expanded.

About this clone itself: Its specificity is unknown.

This PCR relied on a set of 60 Vbeta primers and 13 Jbeta primers. The data were produced by immunoSEQ multiplex PCR, yet TCRdb's version contains in-frame clones alone and is incomplete. The data contain under 250,000 clones, 70% to 90% of them singletons. This TCR derives from a woman aged 50 to 60 in good health and CMV-seronegative. The sequenced material came from PBMCs.

The CDR3 bases are TGCAGTGCTAGAGACCAGGGTGAAGCTTTCTTT. Translated: CSARDQGEAFF. The chain is built from TRBV20-1 and TRBJ1-1; a possible D gene is TRBD1 (5 bases). Germline V gives CDR1 DFQATT, CDR2 SNEGSKA (reference sequence). V was clipped by 0 bases and J by 7 bases, with 6 bases between them. The CDR3 totals 11 residues.